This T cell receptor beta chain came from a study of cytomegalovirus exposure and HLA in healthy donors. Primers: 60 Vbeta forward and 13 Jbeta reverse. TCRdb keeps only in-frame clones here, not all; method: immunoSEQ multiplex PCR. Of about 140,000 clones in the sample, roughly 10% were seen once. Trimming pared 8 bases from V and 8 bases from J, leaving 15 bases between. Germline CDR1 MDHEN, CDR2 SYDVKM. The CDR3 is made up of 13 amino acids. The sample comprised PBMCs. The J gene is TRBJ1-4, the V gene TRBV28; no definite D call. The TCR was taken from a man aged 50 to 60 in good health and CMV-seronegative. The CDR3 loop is CASQSGVWEKLFF. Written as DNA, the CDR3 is TGTGCCAGCCAATCGGGTGTGTGGGAAAAACTGTTTTTT.